This T cell receptor beta chain derives from a study of blood T cell repertoires in COVID-19. Study as a whole: T cells, B-cell-depleted T cells, or PBMCs provided the cDNA or gDNA that served as material.

The V gene end was trimmed by 6 bases and the J gene end by 5 bases; junction bases not matched to a gene: 6. This CDR3 is built from 16 residues. Per the germline V gene, CDR1 is MNHEY and CDR2 is SMNVEV (reference sequence). What the recovered Cohort 3 donors had was two negative PCRs, clearance, or symptom resolution. As processed by the authors: Counts of nucleated cells, estimated from reference gene primer amplification, were obtained. Produced via immunoSEQ multiplex PCR; TCRdb's table is partial and in-frame only. That table furnishes V, J and clone size, whereas the DNA furnished D and trimming. Among around 250,000 clones listed, 85% to 90% were seen once.

The rearrangement joins TRBV27 to TRBJ1-6; 11 bases are shared with TRBD1. The sequence was collected from a young man who had recovered from COVID-19. Sequencing input: PBMCs or T cells enriched from blood (not recorded which). The CDR3, as DNA: TGTGCCAGCAGAACCGGGACAGGGGGTGATAATTCACCCCTCCACTTT. It is translated as CASRTGTGGDNSPLHF.